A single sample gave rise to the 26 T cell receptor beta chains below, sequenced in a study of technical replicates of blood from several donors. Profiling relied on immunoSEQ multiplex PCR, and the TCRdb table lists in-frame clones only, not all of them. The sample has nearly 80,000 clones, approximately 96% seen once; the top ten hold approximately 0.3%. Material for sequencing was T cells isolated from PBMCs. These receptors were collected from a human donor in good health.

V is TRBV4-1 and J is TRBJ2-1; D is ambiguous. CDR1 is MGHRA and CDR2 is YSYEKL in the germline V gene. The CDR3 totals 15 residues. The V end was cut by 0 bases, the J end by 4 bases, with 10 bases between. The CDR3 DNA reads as TGCGCCAGCAGCCAAGATGCAGAACGTTACAATGAGCAGTTCTTC. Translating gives CASSQDAERYNEQFF.

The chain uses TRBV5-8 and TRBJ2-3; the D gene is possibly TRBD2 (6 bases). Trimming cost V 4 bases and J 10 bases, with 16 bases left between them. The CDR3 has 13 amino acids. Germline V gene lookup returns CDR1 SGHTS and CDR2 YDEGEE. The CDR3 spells CASSAGPIEAQYF. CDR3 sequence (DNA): TGTGCCAGCAGCGCGGGACCCATAGAAGCGCAGTATTTT.

Here the CDR3 DNA reads TGCGCCAGCAGCTCGGAACAGGGGGCGGATGAAAAACTGTTTTTT. Its translation is CASSSEQGADEKLFF. The chain uses TRBV5-1 and TRBJ1-4; 9 nucleotides match TRBD1. The CDR3 is 15 residues long. Germline V lookup: CDR1 SGHRS, CDR2 YFSETQ. The V and J ends lost 3 bases and 6 bases, in that order; junction bases with no gene match: 6.

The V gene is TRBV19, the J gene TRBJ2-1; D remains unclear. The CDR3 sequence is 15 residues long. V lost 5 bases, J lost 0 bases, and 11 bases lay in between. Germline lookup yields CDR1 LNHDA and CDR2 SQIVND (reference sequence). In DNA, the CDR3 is TGTGCCAGTAGTCTTAGCTTGAGCTCCTACAATGAGCAGTTCTTC. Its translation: CASSLSLSSYNEQFF.

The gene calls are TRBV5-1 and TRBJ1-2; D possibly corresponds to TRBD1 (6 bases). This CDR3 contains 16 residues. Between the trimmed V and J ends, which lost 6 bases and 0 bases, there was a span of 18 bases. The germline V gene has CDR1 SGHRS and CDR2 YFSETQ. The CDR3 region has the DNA TGCGCCAGCACCAGAGGAGGGGGGGCGCCTAACTATGGCTACACCTTC. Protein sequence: CASTRGGGAPNYGYTF.

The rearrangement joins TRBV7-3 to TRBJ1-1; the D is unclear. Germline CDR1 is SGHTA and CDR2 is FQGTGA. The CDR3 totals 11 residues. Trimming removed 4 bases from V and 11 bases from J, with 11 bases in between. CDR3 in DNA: TGTGCCAGCAGCTCTGGAACGCGGGCTTTCTTT. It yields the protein CASSSGTRAFF.

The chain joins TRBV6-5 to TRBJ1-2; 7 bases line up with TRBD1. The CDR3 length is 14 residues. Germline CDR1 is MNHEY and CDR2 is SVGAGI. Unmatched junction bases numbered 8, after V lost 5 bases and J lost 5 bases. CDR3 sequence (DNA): TGTGCCAGCAGTGGAGGGGGCTTGAGATATGGCTACACCTTC. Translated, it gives CASSGGGLRYGYTF.

The CDR3 here is CASSLRVFGANVLTF. CDR3 bases: TGTGCCAGCAGCCTCAGGGTTTTCGGGGCCAACGTCCTGACTTTC. This rearrangement joins TRBV7-8 to TRBJ2-6; D is possibly TRBD1 (5 bases). Germline V gene lookup returns CDR1 SGHVS and CDR2 FQNEAQ. This CDR3 is built from 15 residues. The V gene lost 5 bases and the J gene lost 4 bases, with 12 bases spanning the gap.

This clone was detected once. DNA for the CDR3: TGTGCCAGCAGCTTAGCTGACAGGTGGAGCATTCAGTACTTC. Its translation: CASSLADRWSIQYF. The gene calls are TRBV7-2 and TRBJ2-4; a possible D gene is TRBD1 (6 bases). Germline assignment: CDR1 SGHTA and CDR2 FQGNSA. The CDR3 sequence is 14 residues long. With 0 bases removed from V and 9 bases from J, the gap between germline ends came to 12 bases. The full variable domain, in which reference TRBV7-2 and TRBJ2-4 provide the parts outside the CDR3, is GAGVSQSPSNKVTEKGKDVELRCDPISGHTALYWYRQSLGQGLEFLIYFQGNSAPDKSGLPSDRFSAERTGGSVSTLTIQRTQQEDSAVYLCASSLADRWSIQYFGAGTRLSVL.

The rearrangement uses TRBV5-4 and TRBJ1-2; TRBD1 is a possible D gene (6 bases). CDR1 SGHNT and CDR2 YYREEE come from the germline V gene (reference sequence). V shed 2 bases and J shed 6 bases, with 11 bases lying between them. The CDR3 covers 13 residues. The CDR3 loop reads CASSFNQGNGYTF. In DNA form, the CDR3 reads TGTGCCAGCAGCTTTAACCAGGGGAATGGCTACACCTTC. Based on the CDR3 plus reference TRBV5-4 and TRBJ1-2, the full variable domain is ETGVTQSPTHLIKTRGQQVTLRCSSQSGHNTVSWYQQALGQGPQFIFQYYREEENGRGNFPPRFSGLQFPNYSSELNVNALELDDSALYLCASSFNQGNGYTFGSGTRLTVV.

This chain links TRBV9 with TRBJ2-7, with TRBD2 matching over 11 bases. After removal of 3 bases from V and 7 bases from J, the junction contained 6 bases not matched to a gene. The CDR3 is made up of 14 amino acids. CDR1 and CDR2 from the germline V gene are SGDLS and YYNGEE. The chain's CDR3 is CASSATSGTGEQYF. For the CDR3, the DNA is TGTGCCAGCAGCGCGACTAGCGGGACTGGGGAGCAGTACTTC.

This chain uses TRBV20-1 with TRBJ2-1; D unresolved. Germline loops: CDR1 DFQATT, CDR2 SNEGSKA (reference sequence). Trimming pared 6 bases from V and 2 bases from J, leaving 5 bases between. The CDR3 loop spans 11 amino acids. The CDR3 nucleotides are TGCAGTGCAACAGCCTACAATGAGCAGTTCTTC. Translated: CSATAYNEQFF.

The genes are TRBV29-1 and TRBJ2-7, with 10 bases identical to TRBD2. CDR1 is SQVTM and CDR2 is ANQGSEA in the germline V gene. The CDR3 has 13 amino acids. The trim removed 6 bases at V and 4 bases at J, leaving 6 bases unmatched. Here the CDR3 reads CSVASGSPYEQYF. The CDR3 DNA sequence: TGCAGCGTGGCTAGCGGGAGTCCGTACGAGCAGTACTTC.

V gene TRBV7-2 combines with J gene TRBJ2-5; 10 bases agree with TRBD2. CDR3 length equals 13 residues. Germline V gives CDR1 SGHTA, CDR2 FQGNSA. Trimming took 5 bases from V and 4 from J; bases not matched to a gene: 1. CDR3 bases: TGTGCCAGCAGCAGGACTAGCGGAGAGACCCAGTACTTC. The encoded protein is CASSRTSGETQYF.

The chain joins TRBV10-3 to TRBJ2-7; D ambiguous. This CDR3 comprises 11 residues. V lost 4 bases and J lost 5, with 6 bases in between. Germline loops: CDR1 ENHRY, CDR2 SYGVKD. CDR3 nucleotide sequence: TGTGCCATCAGTGCGAGCGACGAGCAGTACTTC. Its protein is CAISASDEQYF.

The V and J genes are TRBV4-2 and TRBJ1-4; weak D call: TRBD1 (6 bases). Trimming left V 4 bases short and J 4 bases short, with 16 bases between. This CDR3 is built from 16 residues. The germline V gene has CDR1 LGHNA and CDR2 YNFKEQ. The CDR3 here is CASSPHLRGSNEKLFF. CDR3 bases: TGTGCCAGCAGCCCTCACCTCAGGGGTAGTAATGAAAAACTGTTTTTT.

In nucleotides, the CDR3 is TGTGCCAGCAGCGTAGCTGGAGGCGAGGAGGCTTTCTTT. Protein: CASSVAGGEEAFF. The chain recombines TRBV9 with TRBJ1-1; D unclear. The CDR3 totals 13 residues. Germline assignment: CDR1 SGDLS and CDR2 YYNGEE. Trimming shortened V by 0 bases and J by 11 bases, and 14 bases separated the two germline ends.

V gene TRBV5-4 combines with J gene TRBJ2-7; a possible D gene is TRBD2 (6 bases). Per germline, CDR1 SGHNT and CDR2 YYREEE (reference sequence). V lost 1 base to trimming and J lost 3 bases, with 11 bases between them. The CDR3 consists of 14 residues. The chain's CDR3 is CASSLQDGSYEQYF. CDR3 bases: TGTGCCAGCAGCTTGCAGGACGGGAGCTACGAGCAGTACTTC. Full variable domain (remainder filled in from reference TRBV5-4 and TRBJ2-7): ETGVTQSPTHLIKTRGQQVTLRCSSQSGHNTVSWYQQALGQGPQFIFQYYREEENGRGNFPPRFSGLQFPNYSSELNVNALELDDSALYLCASSLQDGSYEQYFGPGTRLTVT.

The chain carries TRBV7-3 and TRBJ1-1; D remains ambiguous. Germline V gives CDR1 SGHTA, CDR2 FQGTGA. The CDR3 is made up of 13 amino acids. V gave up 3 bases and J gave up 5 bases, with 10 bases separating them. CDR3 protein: CASSLTSSTEAFF. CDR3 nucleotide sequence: TGTGCCAGCAGCTTGACATCTTCGACTGAAGCTTTCTTT.

DNA for the CDR3: TGTGCCAGCAGCCAGACTAGCGAAAACTACGAGCAGTACTTC. Translated: CASSQTSENYEQYF. J is TRBJ2-7 and V is TRBV7-9, with 8 nucleotides matching TRBD2. J lost 3 bases, V lost 5 bases, and 6 bases had no gene match. This CDR3 is built from 14 residues. Germline assignment: CDR1 SEHNR and CDR2 FQNEAQ (reference sequence).

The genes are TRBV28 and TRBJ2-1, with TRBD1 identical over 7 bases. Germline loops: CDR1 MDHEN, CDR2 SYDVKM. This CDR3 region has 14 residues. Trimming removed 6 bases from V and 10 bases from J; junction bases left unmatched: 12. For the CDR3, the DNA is TGTGCCAGCAGACCGGGACAGTCGAAGCGGGAGCAGTTCTTC. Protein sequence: CASRPGQSKREQFF.

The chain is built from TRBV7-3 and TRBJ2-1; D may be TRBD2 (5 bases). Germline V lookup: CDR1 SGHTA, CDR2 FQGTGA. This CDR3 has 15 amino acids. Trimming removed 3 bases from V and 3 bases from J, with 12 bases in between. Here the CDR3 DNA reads TGTGCCAGCAGCTTGTCCGGGAACGGCTACAATGAGCAGTTCTTC. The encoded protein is CASSLSGNGYNEQFF.

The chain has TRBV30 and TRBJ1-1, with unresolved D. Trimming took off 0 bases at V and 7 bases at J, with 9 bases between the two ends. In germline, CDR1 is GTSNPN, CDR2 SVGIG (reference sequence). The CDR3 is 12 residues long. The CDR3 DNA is TGTGCCTGGAGTGTATTTGGCAGTGAAGCTTTCTTT. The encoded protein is CAWSVFGSEAFF.

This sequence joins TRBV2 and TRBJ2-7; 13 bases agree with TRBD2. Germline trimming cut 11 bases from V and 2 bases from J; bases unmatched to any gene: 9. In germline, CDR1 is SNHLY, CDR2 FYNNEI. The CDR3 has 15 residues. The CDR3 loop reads CAGGLAGSRTYEQYF. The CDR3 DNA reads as TGTGCCGGGGGACTAGCGGGAAGTCGTACCTACGAGCAGTACTTC.

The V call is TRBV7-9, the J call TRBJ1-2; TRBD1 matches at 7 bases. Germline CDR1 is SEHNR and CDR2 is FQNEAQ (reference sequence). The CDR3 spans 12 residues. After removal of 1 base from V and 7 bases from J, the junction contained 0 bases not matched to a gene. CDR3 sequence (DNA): TGTGCCAGCAGCTTAGACAGGGGTGGCTACACCTTC. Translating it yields CASSLDRGGYTF.

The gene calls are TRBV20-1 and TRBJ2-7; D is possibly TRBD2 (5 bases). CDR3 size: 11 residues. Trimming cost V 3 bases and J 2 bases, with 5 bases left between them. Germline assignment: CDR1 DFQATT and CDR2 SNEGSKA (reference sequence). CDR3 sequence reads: CSARGAYEQYF. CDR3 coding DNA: TGCAGTGCTAGGGGAGCCTACGAGCAGTACTTC.